These 13 T cell receptor beta chains originate from one sample sequenced in a study of breast tumors, draining lymph nodes, adjacent tissues. From the multiplex PCR reads, TCRdb called clonotypes with MiXCR, one entry per CDR3 protein. This sample has more than 20,000 distinct CDR3 sequences, with 23% found just once. The sequenced sample consisted of breast tumor tissue. The origin of the receptors is a female donor with breast cancer. Some clones in this sample may be carry-over from other donors' samples.

This clonotype was picked up many times. V is TRBV6-5 and J is TRBJ1-6, with D unresolved. The germline gives CDR1 MNHEY, CDR2 SVGAGI. The germline V and J ends were trimmed by 8 bases and 8 bases, with 19 bases remaining between them. The CDR3 is 15 amino acids. The CDR3 region has the DNA TGTGCCAGCCGGGTCGAGCGGCTGATGTATTCACCCCTCCACTTT. Encoded protein: CASRVERLMYSPLHF.

Many counts were recorded for this clonotype. V usage is TRBV29-1 and J usage is TRBJ2-5; D not resolved. V was shortened by 5 bases and J by 2 bases, with 9 bases between the two germline ends. The CDR3 is 12 amino acids. The germline gives CDR1 SQVTM, CDR2 ANQGSEA. DNA of the CDR3: TGCAGCGTTCGATTGGGGCAAGAGACCCAGTACTTC. Its protein is CSVRLGQETQYF.

This clonotype was counted many times. For the CDR3, the DNA is TGTGCCAGCAGCTTATGGTTGGCAGATACGCAGTATTTT. Amino acids: CASSLWLADTQYF. The chain uses TRBV11-2 and TRBJ2-3, with D unresolved. V was cut by 2 bases and J by 4 bases, with 7 bases left in between. The CDR3 has 13 amino acids. Per the germline V gene, CDR1 is SGHAT and CDR2 is FQNNGV.

This clonotype was picked up many times. This chain connects TRBV20-1 to TRBJ2-3, with 9 bases aligning to TRBD1. V shed 5 bases and J 4 bases; nucleotides not matched to a gene: 13. Germline V CDR1 and CDR2: DFQATT, SNEGSKA (reference sequence). The CDR3 is 16 amino acids. The CDR3 loop is CSAPLRDRVRADTQYF. The DNA of the CDR3 is TGCAGTGCTCCTCTCCGGGACAGGGTTCGGGCAGATACGCAGTATTTT.

This clonotype ranks as medium-sized. The chain links TRBV9 to TRBJ2-3; 8 positions match TRBD2. The CDR3 consists of 19 residues. Looked up from germline, CDR1 is SGDLS and CDR2 is YYNGEE. V was clipped by 4 bases and J by 0 bases; unmatched bases: 16. CDR3 sequence (DNA): TGTGCCAGCAGCCCCGCCCGAGCGGGAGTTGGTACTAGCACAGATACGCAGTATTTT. Its protein product is CASSPARAGVGTSTDTQYF.

Ten or more counts support this clonotype. This chain links TRBV15 with TRBJ2-5; 13 bases are a match to TRBD2. Germline-derived CDR1 and CDR2 are LNHNV and YYDKDF (reference sequence). This CDR3 is built from 16 residues. V was clipped by 3 bases and J by 2 bases; unmatched bases: 3. For the CDR3, the DNA is TGTGCCACCAGCAGCCCGGGACTAGCGGGACAAGAGACCCAGTACTTC. It codes for CATSSPGLAGQETQYF.

Many counts were recorded for this clonotype. The chain carries TRBV4-1 and TRBJ2-5; D is unclear. Germline V gene data show CDR1 as MGHRA and CDR2 as YSYEKL. CDR3 size: 14 residues. Trimming took off 4 bases at V and 4 bases at J, with 13 bases between the two ends. The CDR3 loop reads CASSPRVYLETQYF. The CDR3 nucleotides are TGCGCCAGCAGCCCCCGGGTGTATCTAGAGACCCAGTACTTC.

This clonotype occurred many times. The J gene is TRBJ2-7, the V gene TRBV12-3 or TRBV12-4, with 12 bases matching TRBD1. Trimming at V came to 3 bases and at J to 2 bases, leaving 20 bases not matched to a gene. The CDR3 is 21 residues long. The CDR3 nucleotides are TGTGCCAGCAGTTTCTCTTGGGACAGGGGGCTAGCGGGGCCCCCGACCTACGAGCAGTACTTC. It specifies CASSFSWDRGLAGPPTYEQYF.

This clonotype was found many times. The CDR3 DNA sequence: TGTGCCAGTAGTATGATCGGGCAGGAGCAGTTCTTC. Its translation is CASSMIGQEQFF. The chain recombines TRBV19 with TRBJ2-1; D is unresolved. V was cut by 3 bases and J by 10 bases, with 10 bases left in between. Germline V CDR1 and CDR2: LNHDA, SQIVND (reference sequence). This CDR3 region has 12 residues.

CDR3 protein: CASSPQWGETQYF. The CDR3 DNA reads TGTGCCAGCAGTCCCCAATGGGGAGAGACCCAGTACTTC. The chain carries TRBV12-3 or TRBV12-4 and TRBJ2-5, with no clear D. There are 13 residues in the CDR3. V lost 5 bases, J lost 4 bases, and 11 bases lay in between.

Turning to this clonotype: A read error may produce the germline difference seen at one junction end. The chain has TRBV19 and TRBJ2-6; 9 bases are a match to TRBD1. This CDR3 comprises 19 residues. Per the germline V gene, CDR1 is LNHDA and CDR2 is SQIVND (reference sequence). The CDR3 coding sequence is TGTGCCAGTGGTATAGGCGGGACAGGGCAATTGTCTGGGGCCAACGTCCTGACTTTC. Translated: CASGIGGTGQLSGANVLTF.

At least ten counts were recorded for this clonotype. The chain combines TRBV30 with TRBJ1-5, with D unresolved. V was trimmed by 5 bases and J by 0 bases, leaving 8 bases between them. CDR3 length equals 13 residues. Germline lookup yields CDR1 GTSNPN and CDR2 SVGIG (reference sequence). CDR3 nucleotide sequence: TGTGCCTGGTCACAGAATAGCAATCAGCCCCAGCATTTT. Translated, it gives CAWSQNSNQPQHF.

The gene calls are TRBV10-2 and TRBJ1-6; D possibly corresponds to TRBD1 (6 bases). The CDR3 length is 15 residues. Germline CDR1 and CDR2: WSHSY and SAAADI. Trimming pared 4 bases from V and 6 bases from J, leaving 13 bases between. In DNA, the CDR3 is TGCGCCAGCAGTGCGGGGGCGAAAAGTAATTCACCCCTCCACTTT. This encodes CASSAGAKSNSPLHF.